The sequence of this T cell receptor (beta chain) was determined in a study of cytomegalovirus exposure and HLA in healthy donors. Study-level information: Tens of millions of unique TCRs from HLA-typed donors made up an early data release.

Germline V gene lookup returns CDR1 SGDLS and CDR2 YYNGEE. The V end lost 2 bases, the J end lost 7 bases, and 12 bases lay between the germline ends. The CDR3 contains 13 residues. The PCR had 60 Vbeta and 13 Jbeta primers. Method: immunoSEQ multiplex PCR; TCRdb's copy keeps in-frame clones and lacks some. In the table there are 100,000 or so clones, 75% to 85% of which are singletons. Study-wide results and caveats: A later look showed TCR association rates differing by HLA locus, highest for DRB1 and lowest for HLA-C.

On this clone itself: The antigen is unknown.

Material: PBMCs. The chain couples TRBV9 to TRBJ2-5; D may be TRBD1 (6 bases). The TCR sequence derives from a man between 18 and 35 years old in good health and CMV-seronegative. CDR3: CASSVTGSRTQYF. CDR3 nucleotide sequence: TGTGCCAGCAGCGTCACAGGGTCCCGGACCCAGTACTTC. The complete variable domain, with remaining parts taken from reference TRBV9 and TRBJ2-5, reads DSGVTQTPKHLITATGQRVTLRCSPRSGDLSVYWYQQSLDQGLQFLIQYYNGEERAKGNILERFSAQQFPDLHSELNLSSLELGDSALYFCASSVTGSRTQYFGPGTRLLVL.